This T cell receptor beta chain originates from a study of CD8+ T cells in alopecia areata. For the study at large: Treatment comprised oral tofacitinib, 5 to 10 mg twice daily, in treated patients.

Following RNA extraction, reverse transcription yielded cDNA that acted as the sequencing template. Assay used: immunoSEQ multiplex PCR; TCRdb lists only in-frame clones, some missing. Of some 130,000 clones listed, almost 50% are singletons. Findings and limits, study-wide: Especially in alopecia totalis/universalis, lesional scalp showed greater clonality than normal scalp did.

A word on this clone: What it recognizes is unknown.

Lesional scalp tissue (obtained by punch biopsy) and peripheral blood were collected from alopecia areata patients. The CDR3 is 16 amino acids. V dropped 1 base and J dropped 5; count of bases not matched to a gene: 7. Germline CDR1 is LGHNA and CDR2 is YSLEER. The sample consisted of CD8+ T cells sorted from blood, taken at week 0. V and J are TRBV4-3 and TRBJ2-1; 8 nucleotides align to TRBD2. The clonotype originates from a human donor with alopecia areata. CDR3 loop: CASSQGQRGRDNEQFF. DNA for the CDR3: TGCGCCAGCAGCCAAGGGCAGCGGGGGAGAGACAATGAGCAGTTCTTC.